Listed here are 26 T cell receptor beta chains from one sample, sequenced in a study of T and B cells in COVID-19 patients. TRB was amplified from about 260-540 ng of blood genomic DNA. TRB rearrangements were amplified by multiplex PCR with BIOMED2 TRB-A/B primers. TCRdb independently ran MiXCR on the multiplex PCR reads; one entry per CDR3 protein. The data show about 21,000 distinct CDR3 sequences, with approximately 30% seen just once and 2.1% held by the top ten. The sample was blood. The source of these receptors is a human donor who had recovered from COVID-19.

The CDR3 here is CASSPEQGVNQPQHF. The CDR3 DNA reads TGTGCCAGCAGCCCCGAACAGGGGGTGAATCAGCCCCAGCATTTT. This chain uses TRBV5-4 with TRBJ1-5; 8 bases are a match to TRBD1. CDR1 and CDR2 from the germline V gene are SGHNT and YYREEE (reference sequence). V was pared by 4 bases and J by 4 bases, with 7 bases of the junction left unmatched. The CDR3 loop spans 15 amino acids.

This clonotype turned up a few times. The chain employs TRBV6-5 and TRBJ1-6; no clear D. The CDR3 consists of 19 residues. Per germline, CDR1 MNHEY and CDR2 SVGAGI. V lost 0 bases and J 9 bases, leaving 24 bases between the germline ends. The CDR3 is CASSYSPSGYRTSVSPLHF. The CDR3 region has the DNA TGTGCCAGCAGTTACTCTCCATCCGGGTACCGGACCTCCGTTTCACCCCTCCACTTT.

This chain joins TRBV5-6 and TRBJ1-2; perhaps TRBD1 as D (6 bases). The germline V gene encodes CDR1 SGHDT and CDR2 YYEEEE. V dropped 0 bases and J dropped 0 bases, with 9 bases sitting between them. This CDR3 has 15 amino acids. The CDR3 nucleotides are TGTGCCAGCAGCTTGGAGGCAGGGGCTAACTATGGCTACACCTTC. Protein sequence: CASSLEAGANYGYTF. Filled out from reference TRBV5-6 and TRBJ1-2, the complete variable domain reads DAGVTQSPTHLIKTRGQQVTLRCSPKSGHDTVSWYQQALGQGPQFIFQYYEEEERQRGNFPDRFSGHQFPNYSSELNVNALLLGDSALYLCASSLEAGANYGYTFGSGTRLTVV.

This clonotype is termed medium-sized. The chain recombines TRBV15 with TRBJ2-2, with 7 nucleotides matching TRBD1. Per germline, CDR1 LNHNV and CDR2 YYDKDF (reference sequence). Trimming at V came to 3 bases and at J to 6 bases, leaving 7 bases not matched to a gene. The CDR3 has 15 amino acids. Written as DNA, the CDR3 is TGTGCCACCAGCAGGGAAAGCACAGGGGCCGGGGAGCTGTTTTTT. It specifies CATSRESTGAGELFF.

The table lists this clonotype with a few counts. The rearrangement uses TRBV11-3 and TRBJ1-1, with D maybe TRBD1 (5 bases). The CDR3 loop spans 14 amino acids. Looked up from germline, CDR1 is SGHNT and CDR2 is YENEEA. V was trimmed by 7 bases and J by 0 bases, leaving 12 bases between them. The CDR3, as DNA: TGTGCCAGCAATGGGGCCTTATTGAACACTGAAGCTTTCTTT. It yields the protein CASNGALLNTEAFF.

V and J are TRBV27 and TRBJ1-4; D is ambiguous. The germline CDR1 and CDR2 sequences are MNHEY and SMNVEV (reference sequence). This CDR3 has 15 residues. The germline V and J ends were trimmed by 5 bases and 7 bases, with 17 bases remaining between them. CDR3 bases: TGTGCCAGCAGTCCCTCAATGCTGTCGGGTGAAAAACTGTTTTTT. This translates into CASSPSMLSGEKLFF.

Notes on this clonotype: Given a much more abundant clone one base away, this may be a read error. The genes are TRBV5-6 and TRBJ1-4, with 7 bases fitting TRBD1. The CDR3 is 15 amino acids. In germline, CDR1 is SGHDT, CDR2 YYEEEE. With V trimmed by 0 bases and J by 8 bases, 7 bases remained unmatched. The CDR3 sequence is CASSLGKGAGEKLFF. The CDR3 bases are TGTGCCAGCAGCTTGGGCAAGGGGGCAGGGGAAAAACTGTTTTTT.

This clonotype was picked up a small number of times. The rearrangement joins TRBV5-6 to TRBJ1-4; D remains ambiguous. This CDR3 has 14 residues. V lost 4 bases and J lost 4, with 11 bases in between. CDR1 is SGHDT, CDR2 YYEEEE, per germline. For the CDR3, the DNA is TGTGCCAGCAGCCGCGGGAACGTTAATGAAAAACTGTTTTTT. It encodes CASSRGNVNEKLFF.

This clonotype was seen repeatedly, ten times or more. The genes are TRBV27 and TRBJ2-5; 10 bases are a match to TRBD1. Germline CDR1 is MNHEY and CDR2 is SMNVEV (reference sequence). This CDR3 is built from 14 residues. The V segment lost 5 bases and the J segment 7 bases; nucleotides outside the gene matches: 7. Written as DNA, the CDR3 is TGTGCCAGCAGTGGACAGGGGGTATTGGGGACCCAGTACTTC. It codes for CASSGQGVLGTQYF.

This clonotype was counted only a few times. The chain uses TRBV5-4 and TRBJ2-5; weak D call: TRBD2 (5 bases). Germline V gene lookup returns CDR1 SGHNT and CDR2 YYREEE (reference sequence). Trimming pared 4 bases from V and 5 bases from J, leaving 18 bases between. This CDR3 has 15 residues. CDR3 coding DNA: TGTGCCAGCAGCGCAGAGGGAATTTGGACCGAGACCCAGTACTTC. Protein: CASSAEGIWTETQYF.

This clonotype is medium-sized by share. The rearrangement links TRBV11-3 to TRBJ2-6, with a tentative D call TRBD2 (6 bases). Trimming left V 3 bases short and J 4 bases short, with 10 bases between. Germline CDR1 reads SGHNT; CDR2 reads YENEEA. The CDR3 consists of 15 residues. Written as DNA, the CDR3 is TGTGCCAGCAGCTTGGGGGGATCCGGGGCCAACGTCCTGACTTTC. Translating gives CASSLGGSGANVLTF.

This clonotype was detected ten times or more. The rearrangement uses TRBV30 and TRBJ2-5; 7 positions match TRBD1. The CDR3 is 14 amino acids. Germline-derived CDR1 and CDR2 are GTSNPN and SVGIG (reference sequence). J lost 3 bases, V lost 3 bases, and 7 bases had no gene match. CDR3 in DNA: TGTGCCTGGAGGGGGGACAGACCTGAAGAGACCCAGTACTTC. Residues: CAWRGDRPEETQYF.

CDR3 in DNA: TGTGCCAGCACCGGGGGGGCGAACACCGGGGAGCTGTTTTTT. Translating it yields CASTGGANTGELFF. This chain connects TRBV5-4 to TRBJ2-2, with 8 nucleotides matching TRBD2. The CDR3 extends over 14 amino acids. Trimming at V came to 6 bases and at J to 0 bases, leaving 1 base not matched to a gene. The germline gives CDR1 SGHNT, CDR2 YYREEE (reference sequence).

This chain's CDR3 is CASAVDRGDEQFF. The CDR3 DNA reads TGTGCTAGTGCCGTAGACCGGGGGGATGAGCAGTTCTTC. The chain joins TRBV12-3 or TRBV12-4 to TRBJ2-1; 7 nucleotides line up with TRBD2. CDR3 size: 13 residues.

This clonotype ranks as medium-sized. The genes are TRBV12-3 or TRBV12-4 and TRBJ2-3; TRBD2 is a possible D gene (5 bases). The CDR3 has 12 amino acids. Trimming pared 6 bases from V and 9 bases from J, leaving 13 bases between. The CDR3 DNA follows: TGTGCCAGCAGATCCGGACCGGGAACGCAGTATTTT. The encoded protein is CASRSGPGTQYF.

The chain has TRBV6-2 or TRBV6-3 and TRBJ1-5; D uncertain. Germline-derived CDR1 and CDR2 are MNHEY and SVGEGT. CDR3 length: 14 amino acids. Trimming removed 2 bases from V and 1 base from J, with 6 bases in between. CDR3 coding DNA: TGTGCCAGCAGTTACCGGGGAAGCAATCAGCCCCAGCATTTT. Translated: CASSYRGSNQPQHF.

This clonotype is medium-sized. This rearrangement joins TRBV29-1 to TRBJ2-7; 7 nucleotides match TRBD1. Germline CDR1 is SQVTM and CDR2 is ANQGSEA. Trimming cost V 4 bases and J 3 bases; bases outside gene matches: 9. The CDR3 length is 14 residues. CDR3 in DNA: TGCAGCGTTGTCCAAGAGTACAGGGGCTACGAGCAGTACTTC. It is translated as CSVVQEYRGYEQYF.

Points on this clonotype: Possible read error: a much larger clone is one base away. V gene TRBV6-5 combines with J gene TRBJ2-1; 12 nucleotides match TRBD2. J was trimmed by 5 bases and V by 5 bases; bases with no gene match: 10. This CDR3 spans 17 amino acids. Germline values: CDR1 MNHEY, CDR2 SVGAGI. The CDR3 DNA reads TGTGCCAGCAGTGTAGCGCTTCTAGCGGGGGGGCACAATGAGCAGTTCTTC. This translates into CASSVALLAGGHNEQFF.

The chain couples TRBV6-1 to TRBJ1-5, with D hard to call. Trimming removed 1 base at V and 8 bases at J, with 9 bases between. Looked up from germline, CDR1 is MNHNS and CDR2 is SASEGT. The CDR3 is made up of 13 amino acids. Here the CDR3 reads CASSEGSGKPQHF. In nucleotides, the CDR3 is TGTGCCAGCAGTGAAGGTTCGGGGAAGCCCCAGCATTTT.

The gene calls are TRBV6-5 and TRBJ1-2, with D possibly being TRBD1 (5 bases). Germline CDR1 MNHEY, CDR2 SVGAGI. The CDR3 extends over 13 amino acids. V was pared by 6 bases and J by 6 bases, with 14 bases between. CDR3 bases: TGTGCCAGCAGAGGGGAAAATCGCGATGGCTACACCTTC. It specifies CASRGENRDGYTF.

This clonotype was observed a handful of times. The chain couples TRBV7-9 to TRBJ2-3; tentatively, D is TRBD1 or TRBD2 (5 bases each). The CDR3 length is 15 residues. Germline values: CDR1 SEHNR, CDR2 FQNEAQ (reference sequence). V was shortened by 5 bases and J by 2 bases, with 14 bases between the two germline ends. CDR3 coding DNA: TGTGCCAGCAGCCGGGACGGGCGGCACACAGATACGCAGTATTTT. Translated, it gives CASSRDGRHTDTQYF.

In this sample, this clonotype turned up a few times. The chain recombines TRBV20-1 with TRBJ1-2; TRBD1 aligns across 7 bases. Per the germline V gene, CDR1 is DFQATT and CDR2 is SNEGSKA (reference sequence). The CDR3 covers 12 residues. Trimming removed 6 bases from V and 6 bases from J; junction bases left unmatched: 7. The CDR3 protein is CSAPDREHGYTF. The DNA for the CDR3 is TGCAGTGCCCCCGACAGGGAACATGGCTACACCTTC.

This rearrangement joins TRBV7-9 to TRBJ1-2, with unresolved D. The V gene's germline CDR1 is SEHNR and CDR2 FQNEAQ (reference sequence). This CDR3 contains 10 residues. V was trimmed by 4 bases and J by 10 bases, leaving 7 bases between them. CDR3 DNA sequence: TGTGCCAGCAGCTGGCCGATCTACACCTTC. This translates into CASSWPIYTF.

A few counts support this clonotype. This CDR3 reads CASSSPLAKTQYF. Here the CDR3 DNA reads TGTGCCAGCAGCTCGCCCCTCGCAAAGACCCAGTACTTC. The V and J genes are TRBV6-1 and TRBJ2-5; the D is unclear. Germline CDR1 is MNHNS and CDR2 is SASEGT. The CDR3 runs to 13 residues. Trimming pared 6 bases from V and 6 bases from J, leaving 14 bases between.

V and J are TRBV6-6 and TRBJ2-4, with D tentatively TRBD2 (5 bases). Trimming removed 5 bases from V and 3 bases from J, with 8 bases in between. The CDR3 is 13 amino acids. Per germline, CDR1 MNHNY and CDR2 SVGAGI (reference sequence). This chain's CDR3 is CASSGGGKNIQYF. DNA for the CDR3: TGTGCCAGCAGTGGAGGTGGCAAAAACATTCAGTACTTC.

This chain's CDR3 is CAITRRGEVLEYQETQYF. In nucleotides, the CDR3 is TGTGCCATTACGCGACGGGGTGAGGTTTTAGAGTACCAAGAGACCCAGTACTTC. The genes are TRBV7-9 and TRBJ2-5; D might be TRBD2 (5 bases). V lost 10 bases and J 0 bases, leaving 27 bases between the germline ends. CDR3 length equals 18 residues. The germline CDR1 and CDR2 sequences are SEHNR and FQNEAQ (reference sequence). Complete variable domain (other parts from reference TRBV7-9 and TRBJ2-5): DTGVSQNPRHKITKRGQNVTFRCDPISEHNRLYWYRQTLGQGPEFLTYFQNEAQLEKSRLLSDRFSAERPKGSFSTLEIQRTEQGDSAMYLCAITRRGEVLEYQETQYFGPGTRLLVL.